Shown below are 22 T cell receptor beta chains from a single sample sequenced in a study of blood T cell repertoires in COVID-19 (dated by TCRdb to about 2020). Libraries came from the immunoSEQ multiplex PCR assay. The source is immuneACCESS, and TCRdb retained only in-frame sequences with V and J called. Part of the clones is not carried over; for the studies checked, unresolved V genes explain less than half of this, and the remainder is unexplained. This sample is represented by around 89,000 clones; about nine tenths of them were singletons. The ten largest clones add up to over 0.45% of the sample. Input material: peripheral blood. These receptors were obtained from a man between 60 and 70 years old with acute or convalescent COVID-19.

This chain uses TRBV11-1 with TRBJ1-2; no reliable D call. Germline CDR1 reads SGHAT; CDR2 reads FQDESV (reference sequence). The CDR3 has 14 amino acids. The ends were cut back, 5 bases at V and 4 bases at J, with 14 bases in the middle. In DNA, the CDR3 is TGTGCCAGCAGCACCACGGGAGGTCGCTATGGCTACACCTTC. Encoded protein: CASSTTGGRYGYTF.

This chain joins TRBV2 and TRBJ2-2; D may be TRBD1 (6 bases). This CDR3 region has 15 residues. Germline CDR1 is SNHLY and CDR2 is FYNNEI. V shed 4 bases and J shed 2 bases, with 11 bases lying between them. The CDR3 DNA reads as TGTGCCAGCAGTGGCGGCAGGGGTAACACCGGGGAGCTGTTTTTT. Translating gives CASSGGRGNTGELFF.

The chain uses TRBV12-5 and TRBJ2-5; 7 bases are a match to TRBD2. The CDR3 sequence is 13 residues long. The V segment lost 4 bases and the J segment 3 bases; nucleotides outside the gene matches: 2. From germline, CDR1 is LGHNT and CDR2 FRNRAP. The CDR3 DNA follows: TGTGCTAGTGGTTCCGGACTAGAAGAGACCCAGTACTTC. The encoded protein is CASGSGLEETQYF.

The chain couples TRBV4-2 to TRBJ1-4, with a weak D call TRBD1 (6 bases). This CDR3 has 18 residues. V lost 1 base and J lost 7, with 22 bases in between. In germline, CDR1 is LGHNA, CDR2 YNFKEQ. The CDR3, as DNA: TGTGCCAGCAGCCAAGTGCCCCACCCGAGGGGGAAAGCTGAAAAACTGTTTTTT. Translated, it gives CASSQVPHPRGKAEKLFF.

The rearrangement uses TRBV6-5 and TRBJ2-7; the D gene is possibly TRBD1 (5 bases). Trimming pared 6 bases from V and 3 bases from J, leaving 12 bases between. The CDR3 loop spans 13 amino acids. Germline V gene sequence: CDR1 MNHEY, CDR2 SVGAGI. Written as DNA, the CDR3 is TGTGCCAGCAGCCGGTCAGGGCTCTACGAGCAGTACTTC. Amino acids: CASSRSGLYEQYF.

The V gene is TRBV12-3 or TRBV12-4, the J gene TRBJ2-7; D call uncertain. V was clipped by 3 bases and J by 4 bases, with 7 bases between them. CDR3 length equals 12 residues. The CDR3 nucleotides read TGTGCCAGCAGTTTGTCCTTGTACGAGCAGTACTTC. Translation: CASSLSLYEQYF.

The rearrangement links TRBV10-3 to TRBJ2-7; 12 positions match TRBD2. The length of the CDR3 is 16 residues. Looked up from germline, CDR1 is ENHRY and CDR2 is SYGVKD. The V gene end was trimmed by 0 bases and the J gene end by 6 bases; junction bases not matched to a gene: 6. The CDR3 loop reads CAISESTSGSLSEQYF. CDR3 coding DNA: TGTGCCATCAGTGAGTCGACTAGCGGGAGTCTAAGCGAGCAGTACTTC.

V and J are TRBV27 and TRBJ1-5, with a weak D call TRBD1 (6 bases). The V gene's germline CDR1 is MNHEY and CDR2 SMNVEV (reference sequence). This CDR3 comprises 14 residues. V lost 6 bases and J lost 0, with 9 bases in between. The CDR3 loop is CASRGTNSNQPQHF. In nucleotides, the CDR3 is TGTGCCAGCAGGGGGACAAATAGCAATCAGCCCCAGCATTTT.

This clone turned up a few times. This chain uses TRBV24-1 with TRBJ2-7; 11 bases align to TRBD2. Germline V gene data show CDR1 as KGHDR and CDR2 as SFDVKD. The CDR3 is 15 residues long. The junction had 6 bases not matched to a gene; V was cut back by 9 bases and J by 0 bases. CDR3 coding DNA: TGTGCCACCTCCCTCGGGACTAGCGGCTCCTACGAGCAGTACTTC. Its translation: CATSLGTSGSYEQYF.

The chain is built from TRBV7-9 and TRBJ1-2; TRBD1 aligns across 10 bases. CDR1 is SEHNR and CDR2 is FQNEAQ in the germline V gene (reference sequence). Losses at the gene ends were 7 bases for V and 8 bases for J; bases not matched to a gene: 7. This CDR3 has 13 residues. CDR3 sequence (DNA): TGTGCCAGCACCCGACAGGGGGCGTTGGGCTACACCTTC. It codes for CASTRQGALGYTF. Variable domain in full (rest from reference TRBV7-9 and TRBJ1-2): DTGVSQNPRHKITKRGQNVTFRCDPISEHNRLYWYRQTLGQGPEFLTYFQNEAQLEKSRLLSDRFSAERPKGSFSTLEIQRTEQGDSAMYLCASTRQGALGYTFGSGTRLTVV.

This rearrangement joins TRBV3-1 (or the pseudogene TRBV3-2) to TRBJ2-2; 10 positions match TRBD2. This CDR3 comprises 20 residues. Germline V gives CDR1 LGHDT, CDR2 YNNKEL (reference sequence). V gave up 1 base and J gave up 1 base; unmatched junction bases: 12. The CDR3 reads CASSQARGASGSGNTGELFF. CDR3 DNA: TGTGCCAGCAGCCAAGCTCGAGGGGCTAGCGGGAGTGGGAACACCGGGGAGCTGTTTTTT.

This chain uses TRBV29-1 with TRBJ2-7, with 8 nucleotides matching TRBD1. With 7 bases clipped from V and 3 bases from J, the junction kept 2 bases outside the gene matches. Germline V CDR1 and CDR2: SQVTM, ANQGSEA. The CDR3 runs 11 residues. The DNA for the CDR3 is TGCAGCGGCGGACAGGGCTACGAGCAGTACTTC. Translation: CSGGQGYEQYF.

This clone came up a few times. The CDR3: CASSLGGDYEQYF. Here the CDR3 DNA reads TGTGCCAGCAGCTTAGGCGGGGACTACGAGCAGTACTTC. The J gene is TRBJ2-7, the V gene TRBV11-3; D possibly corresponds to TRBD2 (6 bases). The CDR3 extends over 13 amino acids. Per germline, CDR1 SGHNT and CDR2 YENEEA. The V end was cut by 1 base, the J end by 3 bases, with 7 bases between.

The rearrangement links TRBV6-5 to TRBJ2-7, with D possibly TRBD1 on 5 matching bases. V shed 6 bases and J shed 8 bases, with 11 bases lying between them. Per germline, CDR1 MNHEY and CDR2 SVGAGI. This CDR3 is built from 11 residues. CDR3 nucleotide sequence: TGTGCCAGCAGCCTCGGACAACAGCAGTACTTC. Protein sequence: CASSLGQQQYF.

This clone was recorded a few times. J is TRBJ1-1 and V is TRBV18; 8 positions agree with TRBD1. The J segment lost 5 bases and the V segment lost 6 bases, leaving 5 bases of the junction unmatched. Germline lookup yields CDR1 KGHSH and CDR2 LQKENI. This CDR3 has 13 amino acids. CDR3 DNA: TGTGCCAGCTCTGGGACAGGCGGAACTGAAGCTTTCTTT. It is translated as CASSGTGGTEAFF. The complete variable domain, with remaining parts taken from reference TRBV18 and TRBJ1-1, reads NAGVMQNPRHLVRRRGQEARLRCSPMKGHSHVYWYRQLPEEGLKFMVYLQKENIIDESGMPKERFSAEFPKEGPSILRIQQVVRGDSAAYFCASSGTGGTEAFFGQGTRLTVV.

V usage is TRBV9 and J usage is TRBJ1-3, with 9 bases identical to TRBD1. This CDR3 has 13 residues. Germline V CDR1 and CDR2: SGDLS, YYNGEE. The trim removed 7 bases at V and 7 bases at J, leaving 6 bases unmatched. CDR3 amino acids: CASGGTGRNTIYF. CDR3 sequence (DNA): TGTGCCAGCGGTGGGACAGGGAGGAACACCATATATTTT.

The CDR3: CASIGQASSYNEQFF. The DNA for the CDR3 is TGTGCCAGCATAGGACAGGCGAGCTCCTACAATGAGCAGTTCTTC. This chain connects TRBV5-6 to TRBJ2-1; 7 bases are shared with TRBD1. CDR1 and CDR2 from the germline V gene are SGHDT and YYEEEE. J lost 0 bases, V lost 6 bases, and 6 bases had no gene match. This CDR3 is 15 amino acids long.

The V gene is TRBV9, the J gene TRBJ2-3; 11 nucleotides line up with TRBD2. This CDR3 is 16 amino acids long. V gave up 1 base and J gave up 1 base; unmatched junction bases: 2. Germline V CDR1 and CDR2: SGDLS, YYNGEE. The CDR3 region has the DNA TGTGCCAGCAGCGTAACTAGCGGGAGTGGCACAGATACGCAGTATTTT. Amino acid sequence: CASSVTSGSGTDTQYF.

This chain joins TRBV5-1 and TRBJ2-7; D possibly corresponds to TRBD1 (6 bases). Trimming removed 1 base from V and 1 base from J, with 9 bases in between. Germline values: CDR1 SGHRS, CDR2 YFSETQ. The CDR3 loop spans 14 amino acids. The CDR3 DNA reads TGCGCCAGCAGCTTGCCCACAGGGTCCTACGAGCAGTACTTC. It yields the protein CASSLPTGSYEQYF.

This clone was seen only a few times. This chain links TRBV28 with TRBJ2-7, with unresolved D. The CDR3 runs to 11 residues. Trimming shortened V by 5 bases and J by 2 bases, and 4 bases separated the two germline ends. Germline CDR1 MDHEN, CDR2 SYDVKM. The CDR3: CASSPTYEQYF. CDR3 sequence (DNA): TGTGCCAGCAGTCCAACCTACGAGCAGTACTTC.

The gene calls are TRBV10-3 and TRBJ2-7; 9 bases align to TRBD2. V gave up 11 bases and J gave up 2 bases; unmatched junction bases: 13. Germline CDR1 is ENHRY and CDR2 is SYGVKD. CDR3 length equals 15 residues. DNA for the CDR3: TGTGCCGTCTCGGGGCGGGAGGGCCGGGCCTACGAGCAGTACTTC. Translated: CAVSGREGRAYEQYF.

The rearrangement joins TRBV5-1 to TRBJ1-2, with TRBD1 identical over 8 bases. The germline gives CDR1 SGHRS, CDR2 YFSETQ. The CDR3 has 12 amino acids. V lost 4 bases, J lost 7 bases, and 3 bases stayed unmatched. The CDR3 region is CASSEDRGGYTF. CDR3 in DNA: TGCGCCAGCAGCGAAGACAGGGGTGGCTACACCTTC. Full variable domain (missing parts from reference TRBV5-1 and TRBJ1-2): KAGVTQTPRYLIKTRGQQVTLSCSPISGHRSVSWYQQTPGQGLQFLFEYFSETQRNKGNFPGRFSGRQFSNSRSEMNVSTLELGDSALYLCASSEDRGGYTFGSGTRLTVV.